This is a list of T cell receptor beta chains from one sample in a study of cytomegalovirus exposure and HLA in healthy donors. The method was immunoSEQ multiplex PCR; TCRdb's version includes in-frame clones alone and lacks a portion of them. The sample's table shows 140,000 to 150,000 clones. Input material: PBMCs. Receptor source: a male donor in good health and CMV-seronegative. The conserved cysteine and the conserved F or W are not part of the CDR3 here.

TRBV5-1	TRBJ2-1	ASSLGLNFEQF
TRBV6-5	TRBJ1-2	ASFPGGAFNYGYT
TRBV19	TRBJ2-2	ASTRQENTGELF
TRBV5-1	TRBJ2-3	ASSGGGLAGGSTDTQY
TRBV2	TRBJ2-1	ASRALAGGPRNEQF
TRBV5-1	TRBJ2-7	ASSRTSGSSYEQY
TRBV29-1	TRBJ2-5	SVDRGSGTLRQETQY
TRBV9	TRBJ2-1	ASSVRRGGEQF
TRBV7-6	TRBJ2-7	ASSSSGGRTDYEQY
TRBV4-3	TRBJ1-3	ASSPDRPGNTIY
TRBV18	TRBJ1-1	ASSPAGTNTEAF
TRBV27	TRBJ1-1	ASSSLGGANTEAF
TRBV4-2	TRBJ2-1	ASSQAPSSGGVYNEQF
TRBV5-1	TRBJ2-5	ASSLGALAGGKETQY
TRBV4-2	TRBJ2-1	ASSQDRGTGGFNEQF
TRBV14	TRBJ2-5	ASSQETRGATQY
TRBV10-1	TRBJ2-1	ASSDPQGNEQF
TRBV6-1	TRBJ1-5	ASTRDRQSNQPQH
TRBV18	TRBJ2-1	ASSPSWPGLGAREQF
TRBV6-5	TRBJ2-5	ASSFGTEETQY
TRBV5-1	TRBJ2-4	ASSSAGTAKNIQY
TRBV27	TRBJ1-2	ASSLSSDRGNYGYT
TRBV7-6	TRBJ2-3	ASSRPLAADTQY
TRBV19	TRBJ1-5	ASVMTGTFQPQH
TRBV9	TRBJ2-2	ASSSGTSDTGELF
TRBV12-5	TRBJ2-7	ASGLVKYRGRPYEQY
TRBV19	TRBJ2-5	ASSKHPGQVLETQY
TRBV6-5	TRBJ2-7	ASRRDRANEQY
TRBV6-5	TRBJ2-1	AAARDRGYNEQF
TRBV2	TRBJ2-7	ASSENSSYEQY
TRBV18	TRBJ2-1	ASSPLRLAGGDEQF
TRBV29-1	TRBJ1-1	SVTGTLGTEAF
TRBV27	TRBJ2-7	ASSLTSESSYEQY
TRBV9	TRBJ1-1	ASSVTGGKAF
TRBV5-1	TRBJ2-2	ASSHRGTSGAGELF
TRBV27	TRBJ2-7	ASSLFWAAGGIYEQY